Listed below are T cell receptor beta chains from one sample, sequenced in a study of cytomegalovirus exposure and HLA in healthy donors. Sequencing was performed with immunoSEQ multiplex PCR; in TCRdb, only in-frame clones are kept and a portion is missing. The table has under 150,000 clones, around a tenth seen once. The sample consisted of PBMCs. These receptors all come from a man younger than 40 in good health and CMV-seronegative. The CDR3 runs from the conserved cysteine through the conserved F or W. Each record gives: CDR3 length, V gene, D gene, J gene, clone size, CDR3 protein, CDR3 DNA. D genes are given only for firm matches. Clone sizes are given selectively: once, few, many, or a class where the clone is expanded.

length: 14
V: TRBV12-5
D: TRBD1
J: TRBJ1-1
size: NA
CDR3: CASGLGGQFTEAFF
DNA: TGTGCTAGTGGTTTGGGGGGACAGTTCACTGAAGCTTTCTTT

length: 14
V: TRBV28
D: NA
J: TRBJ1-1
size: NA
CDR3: CASSSASEVTEAFF
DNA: TGTGCCAGCAGTTCAGCGAGTGAGGTCACTGAAGCTTTCTTT

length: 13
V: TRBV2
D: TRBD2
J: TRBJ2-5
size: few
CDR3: CASIWGEGETQYF
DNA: TGTGCCAGCATCTGGGGGGAGGGGGAGACCCAGTACTTC

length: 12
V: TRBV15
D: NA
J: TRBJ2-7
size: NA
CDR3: CATSSRNYEQYF
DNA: TGTGCCACCAGCAGTAGAAACTACGAGCAGTACTTC

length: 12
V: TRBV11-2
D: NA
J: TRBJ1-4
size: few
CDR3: CASRGADEKLFF
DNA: TGTGCCAGCAGGGGTGCGGATGAAAAACTGTTTTTT

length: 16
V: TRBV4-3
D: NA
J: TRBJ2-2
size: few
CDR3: CASSLRFAGSTGELFF
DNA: TGCGCCAGCAGCCTCCGTTTCGCAGGGTCCACCGGGGAGCTGTTTTTT

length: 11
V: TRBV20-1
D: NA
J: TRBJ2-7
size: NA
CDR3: CSAARSGEQYF
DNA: TGCAGTGCCGCGAGAAGTGGCGAGCAGTACTTC

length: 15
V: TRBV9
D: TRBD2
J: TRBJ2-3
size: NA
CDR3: CASSVVSTSADTQYF
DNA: TGTGCCAGCAGCGTAGTGTCGACTAGCGCGGATACGCAGTATTTT

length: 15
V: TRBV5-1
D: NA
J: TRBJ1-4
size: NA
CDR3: CASTSATGRGEKLFF
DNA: TGCGCCAGCACCAGCGCGACGGGTCGAGGTGAAAAACTGTTTTTT

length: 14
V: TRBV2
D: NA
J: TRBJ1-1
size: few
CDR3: CASIGGPGDPEAFF
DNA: TGTGCCAGCATCGGGGGGCCCGGCGACCCTGAAGCTTTCTTT

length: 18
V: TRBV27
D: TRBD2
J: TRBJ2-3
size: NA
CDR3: CASSLFHRLAGAPDTQYF
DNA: TGTGCCAGCAGTTTATTCCACCGACTAGCGGGAGCCCCAGATACGCAGTATTTT